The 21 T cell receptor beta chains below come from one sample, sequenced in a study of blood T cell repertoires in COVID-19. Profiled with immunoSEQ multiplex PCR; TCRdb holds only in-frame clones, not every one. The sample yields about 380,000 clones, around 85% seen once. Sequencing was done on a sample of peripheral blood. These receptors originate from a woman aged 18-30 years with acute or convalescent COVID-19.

For the CDR3, the DNA is TGCAGTGCTAGGTTCGACTATGGCTACACCTTC. Protein sequence: CSARFDYGYTF. The rearrangement uses TRBV20-1 and TRBJ1-2; D ambiguous. The CDR3 runs 11 residues. Looked up from germline, CDR1 is DFQATT and CDR2 is SNEGSKA (reference sequence). The germline V and J ends were trimmed by 3 bases and 3 bases, with 5 bases remaining between them.

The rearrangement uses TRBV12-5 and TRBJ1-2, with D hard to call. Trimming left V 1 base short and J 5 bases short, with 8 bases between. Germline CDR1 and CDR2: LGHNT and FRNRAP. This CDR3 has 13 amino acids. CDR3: CASGLDSSYGYTF. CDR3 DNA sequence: TGTGCTAGTGGTTTGGACAGCTCTTATGGCTACACCTTC. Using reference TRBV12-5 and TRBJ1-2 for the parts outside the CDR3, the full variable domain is DARVTQTPRHKVTEMGQEVTMRCQPILGHNTVFWYRQTMMQGLELLAYFRNRAPLDDSGMPKDRFSAEMPDATLATLKIQPSEPRDSAVYFCASGLDSSYGYTFGSGTRLTVV.

CDR3 nucleotides: TGTGCCACCAGTGATTATTCCAAAGGGGGCAGTAGCTATGGCTACACCTTC. Its translation: CATSDYSKGGSSYGYTF. The chain joins TRBV24-1 to TRBJ1-2; the match to TRBD1 covers 7 bases. The CDR3 length is 17 residues. V lost 2 bases to trimming and J lost 4 bases; unmatched junction nucleotides: 12. Germline values: CDR1 KGHDR, CDR2 SFDVKD.

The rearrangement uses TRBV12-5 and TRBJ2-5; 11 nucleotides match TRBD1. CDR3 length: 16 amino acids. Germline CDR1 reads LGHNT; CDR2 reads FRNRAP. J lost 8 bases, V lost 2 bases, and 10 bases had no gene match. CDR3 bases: TGTGCTAGTGGTTTGAGGACAGGGGGCGGGGTGGAAACCCAGTACTTC. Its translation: CASGLRTGGGVETQYF.

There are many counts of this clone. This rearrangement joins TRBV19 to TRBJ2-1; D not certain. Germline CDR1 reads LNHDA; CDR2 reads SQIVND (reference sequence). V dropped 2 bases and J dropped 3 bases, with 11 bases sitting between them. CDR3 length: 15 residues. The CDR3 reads CASSIIASDYNEQFF. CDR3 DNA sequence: TGTGCCAGTAGTATAATCGCGTCTGACTACAATGAGCAGTTCTTC.

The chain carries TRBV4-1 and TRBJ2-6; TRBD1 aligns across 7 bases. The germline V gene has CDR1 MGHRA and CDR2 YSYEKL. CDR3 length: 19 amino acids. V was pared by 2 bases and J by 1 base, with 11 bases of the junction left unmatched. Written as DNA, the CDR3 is TGCGCCAGCAGCCAATCTCCGGGACAGACGATTTCTGGGGCCAACGTCCTGACTTTC. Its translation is CASSQSPGQTISGANVLTF.

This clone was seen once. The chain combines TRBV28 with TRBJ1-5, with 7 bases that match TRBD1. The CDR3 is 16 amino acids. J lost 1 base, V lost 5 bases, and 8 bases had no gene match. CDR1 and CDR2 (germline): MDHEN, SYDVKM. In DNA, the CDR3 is TGTGCCAGCAGTCCGACAGGGTTTAGGAGCAATCAGCCCCAGCATTTT. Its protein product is CASSPTGFRSNQPQHF.

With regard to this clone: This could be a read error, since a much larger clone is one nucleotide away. The CDR3 region is CASSEVAGGPDTQYF. CDR3 nucleotides: TGTGCCAGCAGTGAAGTAGCGGGGGGGCCAGATACGCAGTATTTT. The chain has TRBV6-1 and TRBJ2-3; 11 bases match TRBD2. CDR3 length: 15 residues. Germline V lookup: CDR1 MNHNS, CDR2 SASEGT. V was clipped by 1 base and J by 4 bases; unmatched bases: 1.

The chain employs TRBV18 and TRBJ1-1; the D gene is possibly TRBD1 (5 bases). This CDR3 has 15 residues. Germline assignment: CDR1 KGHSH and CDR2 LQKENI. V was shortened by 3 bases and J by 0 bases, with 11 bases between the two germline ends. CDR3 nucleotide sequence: TGTGCCAGCTCACCCGCCGACAGAATGAACACTGAAGCTTTCTTT. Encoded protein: CASSPADRMNTEAFF. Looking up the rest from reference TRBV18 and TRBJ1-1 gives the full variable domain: NAGVMQNPRHLVRRRGQEARLRCSPMKGHSHVYWYRQLPEEGLKFMVYLQKENIIDESGMPKERFSAEFPKEGPSILRIQQVVRGDSAAYFCASSPADRMNTEAFFGQGTRLTVV.

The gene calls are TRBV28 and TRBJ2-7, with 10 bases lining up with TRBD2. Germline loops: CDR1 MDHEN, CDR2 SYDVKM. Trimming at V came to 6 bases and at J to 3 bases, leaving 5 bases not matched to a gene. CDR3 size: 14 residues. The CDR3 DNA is TGTGCCAGCAGCCCGGGACTAGCGAGCTACGAGCAGTACTTC. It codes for CASSPGLASYEQYF.

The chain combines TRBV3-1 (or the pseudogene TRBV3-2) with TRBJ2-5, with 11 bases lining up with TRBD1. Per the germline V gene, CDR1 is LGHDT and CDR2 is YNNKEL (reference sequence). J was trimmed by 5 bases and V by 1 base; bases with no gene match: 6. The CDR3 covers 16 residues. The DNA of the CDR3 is TGTGCCAGCAGCCAAGTCCTCGGACAGGGGGCCGAGACCCAGTACTTC. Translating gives CASSQVLGQGAETQYF.

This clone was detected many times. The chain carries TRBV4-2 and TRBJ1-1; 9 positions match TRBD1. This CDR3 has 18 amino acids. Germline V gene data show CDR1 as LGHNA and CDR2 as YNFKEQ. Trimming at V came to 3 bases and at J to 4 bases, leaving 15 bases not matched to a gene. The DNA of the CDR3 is TGTGCCAGCAGCCAGGACCCGGCCCAACAGGGGGCGGTCACTGAAGCTTTCTTT. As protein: CASSQDPAQQGAVTEAFF.

CDR3 protein: CASSVQGIGEKLFF. In DNA, the CDR3 is TGTGCCAGCAGCGTACAGGGGATTGGTGAAAAACTGTTTTTT. The V gene is TRBV13, the J gene TRBJ1-4; TRBD1 matches 7 bases. Germline V CDR1 and CDR2: PRHDT, FYEKMQ (reference sequence). With 5 bases clipped from V and 7 bases from J, the junction kept 7 bases outside the gene matches. This CDR3 contains 14 residues.

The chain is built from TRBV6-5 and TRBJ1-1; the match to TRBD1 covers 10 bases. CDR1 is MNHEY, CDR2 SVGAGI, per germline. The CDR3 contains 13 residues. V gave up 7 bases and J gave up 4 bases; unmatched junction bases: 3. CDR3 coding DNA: TGTGCCAGCACCTGGACAGGGGGCACTGAAGCTTTCTTT. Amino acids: CASTWTGGTEAFF.

CDR3 residues: CASSEPGINTEAFF. DNA of the CDR3: TGTGCCAGCAGTGAGCCAGGGATAAACACTGAAGCTTTCTTT. The chain combines TRBV6-1 with TRBJ1-1; D perhaps matches TRBD1 (5 bases). V dropped 3 bases and J dropped 2 bases, with 10 bases sitting between them. The germline gives CDR1 MNHNS, CDR2 SASEGT. The CDR3 consists of 14 residues.

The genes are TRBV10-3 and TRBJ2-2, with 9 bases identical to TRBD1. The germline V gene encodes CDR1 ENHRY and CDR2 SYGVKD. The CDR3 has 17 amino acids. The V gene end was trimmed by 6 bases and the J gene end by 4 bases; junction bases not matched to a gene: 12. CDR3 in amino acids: CAIRSGTGKSVTGELFF. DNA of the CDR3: TGTGCCATCAGGTCCGGGACAGGGAAATCGGTCACCGGGGAGCTGTTTTTT.

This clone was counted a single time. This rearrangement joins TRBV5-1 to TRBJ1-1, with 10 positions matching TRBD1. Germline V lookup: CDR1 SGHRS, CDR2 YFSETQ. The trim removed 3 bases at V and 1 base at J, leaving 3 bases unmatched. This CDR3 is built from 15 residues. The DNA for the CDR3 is TGCGCCAGCAGCTGGACAGGGGGGACGAACACTGAAGCTTTCTTT. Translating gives CASSWTGGTNTEAFF.

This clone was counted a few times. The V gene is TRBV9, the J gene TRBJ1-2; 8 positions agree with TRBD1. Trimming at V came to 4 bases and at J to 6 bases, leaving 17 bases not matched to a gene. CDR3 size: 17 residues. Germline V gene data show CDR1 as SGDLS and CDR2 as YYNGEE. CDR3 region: CASSSSSGTGVKNGYTF. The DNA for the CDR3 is TGTGCCAGCAGCTCATCCTCCGGGACAGGTGTCAAAAATGGCTACACCTTC.

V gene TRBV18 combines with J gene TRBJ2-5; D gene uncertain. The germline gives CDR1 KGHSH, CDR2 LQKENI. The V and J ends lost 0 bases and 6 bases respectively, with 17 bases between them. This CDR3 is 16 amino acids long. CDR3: CASSPPVVEPIQTQYF. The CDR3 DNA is TGTGCCAGCTCACCACCGGTGGTAGAACCCATCCAGACCCAGTACTTC.

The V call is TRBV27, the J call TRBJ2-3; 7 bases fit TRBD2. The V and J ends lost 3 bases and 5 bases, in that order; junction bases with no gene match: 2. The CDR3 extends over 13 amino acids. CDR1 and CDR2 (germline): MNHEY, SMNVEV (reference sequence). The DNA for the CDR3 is TGTGCCAGCAGTTTTGGGGGGGAAGATACGCAGTATTTT. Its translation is CASSFGGEDTQYF.

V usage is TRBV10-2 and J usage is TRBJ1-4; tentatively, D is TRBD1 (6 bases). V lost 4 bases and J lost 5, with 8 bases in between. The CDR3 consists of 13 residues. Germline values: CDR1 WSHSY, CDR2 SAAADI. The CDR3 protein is CASSGRGNEKLFF. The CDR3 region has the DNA TGCGCCAGCAGTGGCAGGGGAAATGAAAAACTGTTTTTT.